This T cell receptor (beta chain) was sequenced for a study of regulatory T cells in long-lasting Graves disease. Whole-study findings and limits: The persistent group shared fewer than 3,500 public clonotypes, more than the approximately 1,000 shared by new patients.

Germline V gene lookup returns CDR1 SEHNR and CDR2 FQNEAQ (reference sequence). V was pared by 0 bases and J by 7 bases, with 21 bases between. The CDR3 runs to 17 residues. CDR3 regions were amplified by Arm-PCR using iRepertoire HTBI primers to build TCR beta libraries. TCRdb re-derived calls from the multiplex PCR reads in MiXCR, one entry per CDR3 protein. The sample records a few hundred thousand distinct CDR3 sequences, under 25% being singletons. On this clonotype itself: Its antigen is unknown.

Time point noted: persistent/refractory GD, antithyroid drugs over 5 years with positive TRAb. PBMC-extracted RNA yielded the TCR library. Diagnoses of Graves' disease were made by American Thyroid Association guidelines. A peripheral blood sample, roughly 9.8 milliliters in volume, was drawn into EDTA tubes. The rearrangement links TRBV7-9 to TRBJ1-2; D remains unclear. The sequence came from a female donor with Graves disease. The specimen was peripheral blood mononuclear cells (PBMCs), collected when the disease was refractory, from a patient treated with antithyroid drugs. The CDR3 protein is CASSLAIPPRGVGGYTF. The DNA for the CDR3 is TGTGCCAGCAGCTTAGCGATTCCCCCTCGTGGAGTAGGTGGCTACACCTTC.